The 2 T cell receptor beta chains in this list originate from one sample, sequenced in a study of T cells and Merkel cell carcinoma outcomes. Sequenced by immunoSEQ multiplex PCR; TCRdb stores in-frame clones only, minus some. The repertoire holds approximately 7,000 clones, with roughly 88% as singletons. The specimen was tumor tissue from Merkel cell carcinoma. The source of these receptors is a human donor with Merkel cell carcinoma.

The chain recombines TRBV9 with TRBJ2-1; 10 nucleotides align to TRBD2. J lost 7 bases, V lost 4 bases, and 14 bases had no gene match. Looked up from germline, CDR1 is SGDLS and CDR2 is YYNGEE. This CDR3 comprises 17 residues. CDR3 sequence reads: CASSLRGASGGVNEQFF. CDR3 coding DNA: TGTGCCAGCAGCCTAAGGGGGGCTAGCGGGGGTGTAAATGAGCAGTTCTTC.

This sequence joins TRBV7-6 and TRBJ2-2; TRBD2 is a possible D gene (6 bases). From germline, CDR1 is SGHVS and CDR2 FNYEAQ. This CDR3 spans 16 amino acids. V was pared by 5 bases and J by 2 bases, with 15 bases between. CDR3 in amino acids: CASSLTGTYNTGELFF. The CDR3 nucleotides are TGTGCCAGCAGCCTTACCGGGACTTATAACACCGGGGAGCTGTTTTTT.